This T cell receptor beta chain was sequenced for a study of CD8 T cells in ankylosing spondylitis. Points from the study as a whole: Apparently characteristic of ankylosing spondylitis blood was a TCR beta motif (roughly eight highly homologous variants).

This CDR3 comprises 17 residues. V shed 5 bases and J shed 0 bases, with 17 bases lying between them. The germline gives CDR1 SNHLY, CDR2 FYNNEI. The table lists this clonotype with a few counts. The antigen remains undetermined. TCRdb called the 5' RACE reads again in MiXCR, with one record for every CDR3 protein. This sample has fewer than 500,000 distinct CDR3 sequences, with about 24% found just once. This receptor was obtained from a male donor with ankylosing spondylitis. The chain joins TRBV2 to TRBJ1-3; D remains ambiguous. The sequencing sample was made of blood, either unsorted or a sorted T cell fraction (not recorded which). CDR3 sequence: CASSFSPTDLSGNTIYF. CDR3 sequence (DNA): TGTGCCAGCAGTTTTTCACCCACAGACCTCTCTGGAAACACCATATATTTT.